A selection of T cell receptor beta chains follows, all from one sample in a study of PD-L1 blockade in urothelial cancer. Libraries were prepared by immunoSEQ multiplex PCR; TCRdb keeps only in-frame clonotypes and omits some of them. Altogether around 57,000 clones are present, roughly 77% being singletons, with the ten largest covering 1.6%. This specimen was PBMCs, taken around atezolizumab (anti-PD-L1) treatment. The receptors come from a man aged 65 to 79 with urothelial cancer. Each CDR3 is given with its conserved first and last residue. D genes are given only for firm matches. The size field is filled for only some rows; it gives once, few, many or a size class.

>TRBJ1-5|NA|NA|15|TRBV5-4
CASSPGLDSNQPQHF
TGTGCCAGCAGCCCAGGGCTCGATAGCAATCAGCCCCAGCATTTT
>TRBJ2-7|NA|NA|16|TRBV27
CASSLDPMAGLYEQYF
TGTGCCAGCAGTTTAGATCCCATGGCGGGACTCTACGAGCAGTACTTC
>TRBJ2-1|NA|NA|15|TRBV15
CATSRDLLASNEQFF
TGTGCCACCAGCAGAGATCTACTAGCCAGCAATGAGCAGTTCTTC
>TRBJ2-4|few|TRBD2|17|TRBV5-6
CASSAERTSGSWNIQYF
TGTGCCAGCAGCGCGGAGAGGACTAGCGGGAGTTGGAACATTCAGTACTTC
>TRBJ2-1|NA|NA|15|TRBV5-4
CASSLWPVQLNEQFF
TGTGCCAGCAGCTTGTGGCCCGTACAGCTCAATGAGCAGTTCTTC
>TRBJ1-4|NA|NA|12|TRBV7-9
CASSLTGEKLFF
TGTGCCAGCAGCTTGACGGGGGAAAAACTGTTTTTT
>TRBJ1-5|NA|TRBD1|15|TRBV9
CASSVGTGVQQPQHF
TGTGCCAGCAGCGTAGGGACAGGGGTTCAACAGCCCCAGCATTTT
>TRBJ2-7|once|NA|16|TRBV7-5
CARSAPFGGDTYEQYF
TGTGCCAGAAGCGCGCCCTTTGGTGGGGACACCTACGAGCAGTACTTC
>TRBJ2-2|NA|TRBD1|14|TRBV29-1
CSARRQGDTGELFF
TGCAGCGCTAGGAGACAGGGCGATACGGGGGAGCTGTTTTTT
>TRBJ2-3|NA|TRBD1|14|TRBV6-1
CASSEGTGSDTQYF
TGTGCCAGCAGTGAAGGGACAGGGTCAGATACGCAGTATTTT
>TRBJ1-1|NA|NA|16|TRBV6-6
CASKREGGTSNTEAFF
TGTGCCAGCAAAAGAGAAGGCGGAACTTCGAACACTGAAGCTTTCTTT
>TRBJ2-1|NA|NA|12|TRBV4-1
CASSLRGNEQFF
TGCGCCAGCAGCCTCAGGGGAAATGAGCAGTTCTTC
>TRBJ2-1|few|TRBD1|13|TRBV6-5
CASSWGQDNEQFF
TGTGCCAGCAGTTGGGGACAGGACAATGAGCAGTTCTTC
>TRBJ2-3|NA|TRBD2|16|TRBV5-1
CASSSGLAGVEDTQYF
TGCGCCAGCAGCTCCGGACTAGCGGGAGTAGAGGATACGCAGTATTTT
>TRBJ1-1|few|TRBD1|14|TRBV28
CASSLPGGVTEAFF
TGTGCCAGCAGTCTCCCAGGGGGCGTCACTGAAGCTTTCTTT
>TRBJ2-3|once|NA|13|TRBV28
CASSLSFADTQYF
TGTGCCAGCAGTTTATCGTTCGCAGATACGCAGTATTTT
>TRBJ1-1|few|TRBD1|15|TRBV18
CASSPFDRGHTEAFF
TGTGCCAGCTCACCCTTCGACAGGGGGCACACTGAAGCTTTCTTT